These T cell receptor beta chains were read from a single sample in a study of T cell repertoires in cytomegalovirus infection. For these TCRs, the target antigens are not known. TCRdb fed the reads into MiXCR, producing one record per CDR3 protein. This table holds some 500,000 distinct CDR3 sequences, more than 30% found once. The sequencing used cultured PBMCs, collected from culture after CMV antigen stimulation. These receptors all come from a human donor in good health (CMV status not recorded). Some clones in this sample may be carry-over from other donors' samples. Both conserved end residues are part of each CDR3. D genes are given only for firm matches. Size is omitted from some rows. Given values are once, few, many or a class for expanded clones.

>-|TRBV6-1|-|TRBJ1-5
CASRDSPGIPQHF
TGTGCCAGCAGGGACAGCCCCGGTATCCCCCAGCATTTT
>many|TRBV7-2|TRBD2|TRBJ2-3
CASSLRLAGGPYRSTDTQYF
TGTGCCAGCAGCTTGCGACTAGCGGGAGGGCCTTACAGAAGCACAGATACGCAGTATTTT
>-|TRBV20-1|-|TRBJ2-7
CSANPGRTDYEQYF
TGCAGTGCAAATCCGGGACGGACCGACTACGAGCAGTACTTC
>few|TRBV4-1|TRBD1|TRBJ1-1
CASSQFLPGQQVMNTEAFF
TGCGCCAGCAGCCAATTCTTACCGGGACAGCAAGTTATGAACACTGAAGCTTTCTTT
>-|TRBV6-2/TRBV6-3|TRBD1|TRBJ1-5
CASRRGTGLSNQPQHF
TGTGCCAGCAGACGAGGGACAGGGTTGAGCAATCAGCCCCAGCATTTT
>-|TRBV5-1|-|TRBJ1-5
CASSGGPQQPQHF
TGCGCCAGCAGCGGGGGACCCCAGCAGCCCCAGCATTTT
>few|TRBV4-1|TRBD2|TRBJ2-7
CASSRFRSGATTYEQYF
TGCGCCAGCAGCCGGTTCCGGAGCGGGGCTACCACCTACGAGCAGTACTTC
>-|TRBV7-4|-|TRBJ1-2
CASSLPMSGDSGYTF
TGTGCCAGCAGCTTACCCATGTCCGGGGACTCTGGCTACACCTTC
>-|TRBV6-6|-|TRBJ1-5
CASSYSGELNQPQHF
TGTGCCAGCAGTTATAGTGGAGAGCTCAATCAGCCCCAGCATTTT
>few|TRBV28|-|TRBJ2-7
CASSETPSYEQYF
TGTGCCAGCAGTGAGACACCATCCTACGAGCAGTACTTC
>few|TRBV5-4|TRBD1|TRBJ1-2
CASSTQGARDGYTF
TGTGCCAGCAGCACACAGGGGGCGCGAGATGGCTACACCTTC
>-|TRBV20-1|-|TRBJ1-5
CSANRASNQPQHF
TGCAGTGCTAACAGGGCCAGCAATCAGCCCCAGCATTTT
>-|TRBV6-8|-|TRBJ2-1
CASTIGNKRDEQFF
TGTGCCAGCACAATAGGGAATAAACGGGATGAGCAGTTCTTC
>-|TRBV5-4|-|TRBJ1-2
CASSLLIEGTDYGYTF
TGTGCCAGCAGCTTGTTGATTGAGGGGACGGACTATGGCTACACCTTC
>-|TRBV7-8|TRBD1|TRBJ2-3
CASSSGQGAHTDTQYF
TGTGCCAGCAGCTCAGGTCAGGGGGCGCACACAGATACGCAGTATTTT
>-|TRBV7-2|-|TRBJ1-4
CASSLVSAGEKLFF
TGTGCCAGCAGCTTAGTAAGCGCCGGTGAAAAACTGTTTTTT
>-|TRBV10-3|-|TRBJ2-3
CAISVGGNADTQYF
TGTGCCATCAGTGTGGGAGGTAACGCAGATACGCAGTATTTT
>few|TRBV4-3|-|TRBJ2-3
CASSLGLTEGTDTQYF
TGCGCCAGCAGCCTAGGACTGACCGAAGGCACAGATACGCAGTATTTT
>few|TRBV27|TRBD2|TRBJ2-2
CASSLIVPAGAAGELFF
TGTGCCAGCAGTTTAATTGTTCCAGCGGGAGCAGCCGGGGAGCTGTTTTTT
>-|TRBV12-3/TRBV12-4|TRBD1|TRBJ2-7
CASSQTGAYYEQYF
TGTGCCAGCAGCCAGACAGGGGCCTACTACGAGCAGTACTTC
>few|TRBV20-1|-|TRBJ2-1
CSATKPTGTSPNEQFF
TGCAGTGCTACTAAACCGACCGGCACTAGTCCTAATGAGCAGTTCTTC
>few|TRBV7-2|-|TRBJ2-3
CASSLDPATDTQYF
TGTGCCAGCAGCCTTGATCCCGCCACAGATACGCAGTATTTT
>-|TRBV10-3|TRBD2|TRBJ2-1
CAISDTTRSGSTHEQFF
TGTGCCATTAGTGACACCACGCGGAGCGGGAGTACTCATGAGCAGTTCTTC
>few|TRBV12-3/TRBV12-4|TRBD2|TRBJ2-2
CASSLTGGPTGELFF
TGTGCCAGCAGTTTAACGGGAGGGCCCACCGGGGAGCTGTTTTTT
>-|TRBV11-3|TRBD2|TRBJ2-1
CASSLVVGTSRNEQFF
TGTGCCAGCAGCTTAGTTGTAGGGACTAGTAGAAATGAGCAGTTCTTC
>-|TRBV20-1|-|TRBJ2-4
CSAVIPGGAKNIQYF
TGCAGTGCTGTAATCCCAGGAGGTGCTAAAAACATTCAGTACTTC
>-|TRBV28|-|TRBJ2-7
CASSGSRTISYEQYF
TGTGCCAGCAGCGGCTCGCGGACTATAAGCTACGAGCAGTACTTC
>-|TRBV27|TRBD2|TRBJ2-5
CASSSTSSLGETQYF
TGTGCCAGCAGTTCGACTAGCAGCCTTGGGGAGACCCAGTACTTC
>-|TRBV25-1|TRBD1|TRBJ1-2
CATSGTGYGYNYGYTF
TGTGCCACCTCCGGGACAGGGTATGGTTATAACTATGGCTACACCTTC
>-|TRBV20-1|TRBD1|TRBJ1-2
CSAHRTGGYGYTF
TGCAGTGCTCACCGGACAGGAGGCTATGGCTACACCTTC
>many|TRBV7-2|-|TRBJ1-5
CASSWEDKGLLFNQPQHF
TGTGCCAGCAGCTGGGAGGATAAGGGGCTTCTATTTAATCAGCCCCAGCATTTT
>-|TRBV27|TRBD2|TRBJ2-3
CASSLSSGGLKRDTQYF
TGTGCCAGCAGTCTCTCTAGCGGAGGACTGAAGAGGGATACGCAGTATTTT
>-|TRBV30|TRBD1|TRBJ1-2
CAWSRDGQETYGYTF
TGTGCCTGGAGTAGGGATGGACAGGAGACCTATGGCTACACCTTC
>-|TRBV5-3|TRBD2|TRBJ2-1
CASSQAPGLAKYNEQFF
TGTGCCAGCAGCCAGGCTCCGGGACTAGCGAAATACAATGAGCAGTTCTTC
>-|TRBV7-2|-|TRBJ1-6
CASSPFNHNSPLHF
TGTGCCAGCAGTCCTTTTAATCATAATTCACCCCTCCACTTT
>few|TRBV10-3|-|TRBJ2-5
CARRDGETQYF
TGTGCCAGGAGGGACGGGGAGACCCAGTACTTC
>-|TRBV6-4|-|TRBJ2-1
CASSEVVQRDNEQFF
TGTGCCAGCAGTGAGGTTGTCCAGAGAGACAATGAGCAGTTCTTC
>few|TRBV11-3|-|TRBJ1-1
CASSPQGGSTEAFF
TGTGCCAGCAGCCCTCAAGGCGGGAGCACTGAAGCTTTCTTT
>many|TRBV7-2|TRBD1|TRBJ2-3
CASSLGQSSTDTQYF
TGTGCCAGCAGCCTGGGACAGTCCAGCACAGATACGCAGTATTTT
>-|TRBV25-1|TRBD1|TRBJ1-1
CASSETGDTEAFF
TGTGCCAGCAGTGAAACAGGGGATACTGAAGCTTTCTTT
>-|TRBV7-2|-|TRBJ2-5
CASRKLAEETQYF
TGTGCCAGCAGGAAACTAGCTGAAGAGACCCAGTACTTC